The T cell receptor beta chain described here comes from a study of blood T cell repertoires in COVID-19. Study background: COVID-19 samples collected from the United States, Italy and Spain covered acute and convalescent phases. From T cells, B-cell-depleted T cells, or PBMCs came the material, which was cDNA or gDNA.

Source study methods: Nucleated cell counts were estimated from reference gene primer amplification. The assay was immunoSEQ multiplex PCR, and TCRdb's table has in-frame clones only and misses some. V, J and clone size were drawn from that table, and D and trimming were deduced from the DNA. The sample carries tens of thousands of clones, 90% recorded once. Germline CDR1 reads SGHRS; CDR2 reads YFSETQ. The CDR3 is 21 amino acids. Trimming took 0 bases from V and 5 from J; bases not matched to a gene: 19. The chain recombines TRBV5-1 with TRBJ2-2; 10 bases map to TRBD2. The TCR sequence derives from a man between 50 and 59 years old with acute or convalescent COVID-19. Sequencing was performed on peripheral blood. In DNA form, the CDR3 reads TGCGCCAGCAGCTTGGGGCACTACCCCCTAGCGGGAGTCCGGGAAACCGGGGAGCTGTTTTTT. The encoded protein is CASSLGHYPLAGVRETGELFF.